This T cell receptor beta chain was retrieved from a study of Ad26.COV2.S vaccination and SARS-CoV-2 variants. General study findings and limits: People who got the vaccine or the placebo had similar non-spike TCR breadth. The placebo group had lower spike-specific TCR breadth than the vaccine recipients did.

As for this clone: No antigen is known for it.

Profiling relied on immunoSEQ multiplex PCR, and the TCRdb table lists in-frame clones only, not all of them. The table has fewer than 900,000 clones, roughly 90% seen once; the top ten hold around 1.5%. Unmatched junction bases numbered 16, after V lost 3 bases and J lost 5 bases. This CDR3 region has 17 residues. CDR1 and CDR2 (germline): SGDLS, YYNGEE. Documented treatment: 19 received Ad26.COV2.S at low or high dose, single or two shots; about 5 received placebo; per-sample allocation not given. Collection of samples fell on day 63 after the first vaccine or placebo injection. Wuhan-strain SARS-CoV-2 spike was expressed by the Ad26 vector that made up the vaccine.

The chain carries TRBV9 and TRBJ2-5; 7 bases align to TRBD2. Sequenced material: peripheral blood, taken in a trial of Ad26.COV2.S vaccine versus placebo. The receptor was derived from a person between 18 and 59 years old who received the Ad26.COV2.S COVID-19 vaccine or a placebo. The CDR3 reads CASSAGERDLPGETQYF. For the CDR3, the DNA is TGTGCCAGCAGCGCCGGGGAGCGGGACCTCCCCGGGGAGACCCAGTACTTC.